This paragraph covers one TCR beta chain sequence. Original processing methods: For nucleated cells, counts were estimated from reference gene primer amplification. Measured with immunoSEQ multiplex PCR; TCRdb has only the in-frame clones, and not every one. The V and J calls and clone size were taken over from that table, and D and trimming were inferred from the DNA. The sample has about 170,000 clones; about 85% are singletons. The germline CDR1 and CDR2 sequences are SNHLY and FYNNEI. This CDR3 is built from 18 residues. V dropped 0 bases and J dropped 4; count of bases not matched to a gene: 10. The data were obtained in a study of blood T cell repertoires in COVID-19. Turning to the study itself: The United States, Italy and Spain supplied acute and convalescent COVID-19 samples. Nucleic acid was either cDNA or gDNA, and it came from T cells, B-cell-depleted T cells, or PBMCs.

Sequenced material: peripheral blood. This TCR was sampled from a man aged 55 to 69 with acute or convalescent COVID-19. The rearrangement joins TRBV2 to TRBJ1-3; 9 bases agree with TRBD1. The CDR3 region is CASSEASWTGAKGNTIYF. For the CDR3, the DNA is TGTGCCAGCAGTGAAGCATCATGGACAGGGGCCAAGGGAAACACCATATATTTT.